This paragraph covers one TCR beta chain sequence. Its antigen remains unidentified. This CDR3 contains 13 residues. Per the germline V gene, CDR1 is SGHRS and CDR2 is YFSETQ. Trimming left V 4 bases short and J 6 bases short, with 10 bases between. The data are from a study of cytomegalovirus exposure and HLA in healthy donors. PCR involved 60 Vbeta and 13 Jbeta primers. Repertoires were generated with immunoSEQ multiplex PCR, while TCRdb's copy carries only in-frame clones and drops some. The sample lists 130,000 to 150,000 clones, roughly 64% occurring once. Whole-study results and caveats: TCR beta sequences reportedly predicted most subjects' HLA-A and HLA-B alleles accurately. In a later analysis, at a false discovery rate of 0.05, about 17,000 TCR beta sequences matched HLA alleles. Among TCR beta chains, those listed as cytomegalovirus-associated numbered about 160. Among the sequence variants, a highly shared cluster was likely an artifact of sequencing.

The sequence came from a woman aged 25-40 years in good health and CMV-seropositive. The chain carries TRBV5-1 and TRBJ2-2; D may be TRBD2 (6 bases). The sequencing sample was made of PBMCs. The CDR3 protein is CASSVGGAGELFF. In DNA, the CDR3 is TGCGCCAGCAGCGTAGGCGGGGCCGGGGAGCTGTTTTTT. Filled out from reference TRBV5-1 and TRBJ2-2, the complete variable domain reads KAGVTQTPRYLIKTRGQQVTLSCSPISGHRSVSWYQQTPGQGLQFLFEYFSETQRNKGNFPGRFSGRQFSNSRSEMNVSTLELGDSALYLCASSVGGAGELFFGEGSRLTVL.